The entry that follows covers one TCR beta chain sequence. Its antigen is not identified. This entry comes from a study of beta chain features in type 1 diabetes. Turning to the study itself: Examination covered 100 million to 140 million sorted cells spanning all samples. General study points: In all four CD4+ subsets, TCRB CDR3 length was significantly, moderately reduced in type 1 diabetes.

cDNA synthesis used the whole RNA isolate, giving expressed TCRB sequences. Profiled with immunoSEQ multiplex PCR; TCRdb holds only in-frame clones, not every one. Among tens of thousands of clones listed, approximately 45% were seen once. CDR3 length equals 15 residues. The germline V gene has CDR1 PRHDT and CDR2 FYEKMQ (reference sequence). The junction had 10 bases not matched to a gene; V was cut back by 5 bases and J by 4 bases. The specimen sequenced was Tregs from blood. V and J are TRBV13 and TRBJ1-2; TRBD1 agrees at 7 bases. The receptor was derived from a man aged 30 to 39 with type 1 diabetes. As DNA, the CDR3 is TGTGCCAGCAGCCGACGGACAGGCGGAACCTATGGCTACACCTTC. This codes for CASSRRTGGTYGYTF.